This T cell receptor (beta chain) is drawn from a study of T cell responses to AZD1222 COVID-19 vaccine. Overall study results and limits: Females outnumbered males among donors, who were mostly white British; clonal diversity was possibly underestimated. Just 5 or 6 AZD1222 recipients tested seropositive at baseline. Sampling that yielded the repertoires occurred only after the peak T cell response. An increase in Spike-specific TCR breadth and depth was observed after two AZD1222 doses.

To note about this clone: Its cognate antigen is unknown.

Germline V gives CDR1 SEHNR, CDR2 FQNEAQ (reference sequence). The CDR3 runs to 12 residues. V lost 1 base and J lost 4, with 4 bases in between. Here immunoSEQ multiplex PCR was the method, and the copy in TCRdb shows in-frame clones only, minus some. The repertoire consists of about 150,000 clones, with approximately 93% occurring once and the leading ten covering under 6.5%. The TCR sequence derives from an adult in good health. The starting material was peripheral blood, obtained on day 0 of AZD1222 vaccination. The chain is built from TRBV7-9 and TRBJ1-1; unclear D gene. The CDR3 DNA is TGTGCCAGCAGCTTAGGTCGCACTGAAGCTTTCTTT. Protein sequence: CASSLGRTEAFF.